Presented here are 10 T cell receptor beta chains from one specimen sequenced in a study of blood T cell repertoires in COVID-19 (dated by TCRdb to 2020 to 2021). Library generation was performed with the immunoSEQ multiplex PCR assay. TCRdb re-hosts the immuneACCESS table, in-frame sequences only. Its copies lack some clones; in the studies checked, an unresolved V gene accounts for under half of them, and the cause for the rest is not known. The sample table records some 150,000 clones; about 90% of these occur just once. The top ten clones comprise about a tenth of the sample. Sequencing was carried out using peripheral blood. All receptors come from an older woman with COVID-19, enrolled during active disease.

This clone was picked up one time. The V and J genes are TRBV18 and TRBJ1-1; perhaps TRBD1 as D (6 bases). In germline, CDR1 is KGHSH, CDR2 LQKENI. The ends were cut back, 6 bases at V and 2 bases at J, with 13 bases in the middle. The CDR3 runs to 14 residues. The CDR3 bases are TGTGCCAGCTCCCCAGGGGCTGGTAACACTGAAGCTTTCTTT. It specifies CASSPGAGNTEAFF. Looking up the rest from reference TRBV18 and TRBJ1-1 gives the full variable domain: NAGVMQNPRHLVRRRGQEARLRCSPMKGHSHVYWYRQLPEEGLKFMVYLQKENIIDESGMPKERFSAEFPKEGPSILRIQQVVRGDSAAYFCASSPGAGNTEAFFGQGTRLTVV.

The V gene is TRBV9, the J gene TRBJ2-1, with 10 bases fitting TRBD1. There are 16 residues in the CDR3. V lost 1 base to trimming and J lost 7 bases; unmatched junction nucleotides: 8. Germline CDR1 is SGDLS and CDR2 is YYNGEE. CDR3 DNA: TGTGCCAGCAGCGTAAAGGACAGGGGGATTCGGAATGAGCAGTTCTTC. Translation: CASSVKDRGIRNEQFF. The whole variable domain, remainder taken from reference TRBV9 and TRBJ2-1, is DSGVTQTPKHLITATGQRVTLRCSPRSGDLSVYWYQQSLDQGLQFLIQYYNGEERAKGNILERFSAQQFPDLHSELNLSSLELGDSALYFCASSVKDRGIRNEQFFGPGTRLTVL.

This chain connects TRBV30 to TRBJ2-7, with 8 bases aligning to TRBD2. The CDR3 has 15 amino acids. Per the germline V gene, CDR1 is GTSNPN and CDR2 is SVGIG (reference sequence). J was trimmed by 2 bases and V by 0 bases; bases with no gene match: 6. The CDR3: CAWSVLGLATYEQYF. The CDR3 DNA is TGTGCCTGGAGTGTACTAGGACTAGCAACCTACGAGCAGTACTTC. The variable domain in full, completed from reference TRBV30 and TRBJ2-7, reads SQTIHQWPATLVQPVGSPLSLECTVEGTSNPNLYWYRQAAGRGLQLLFYSVGIGQISSEVPQNLSASRPQDRQFILSSKKLLLSDSGFYLCAWSVLGLATYEQYFGPGTRLTVT.

The rearrangement uses TRBV29-1 and TRBJ2-5, with 12 positions matching TRBD2. Germline V lookup: CDR1 SQVTM, CDR2 ANQGSEA. The junction had 10 bases not matched to a gene; V was cut back by 8 bases and J by 3 bases. The CDR3 spans 15 residues. CDR3 residues: CSLGLAGAMEETQYF. DNA for the CDR3: TGCAGCTTGGGACTAGCGGGCGCGATGGAAGAGACCCAGTACTTC.

This rearrangement joins TRBV5-6 to TRBJ2-5, with D perhaps matching TRBD2 (7 bases). Germline V gene sequence: CDR1 SGHDT, CDR2 YYEEEE. This CDR3 is 14 amino acids long. V was trimmed by 3 bases and J by 5 bases, leaving 14 bases between them. CDR3: CASSYVQGGETQYF. For the CDR3, the DNA is TGTGCCAGCAGCTACGTACAGGGAGGGGAGACCCAGTACTTC.

The chain uses TRBV11-2 and TRBJ2-5; 8 positions agree with TRBD2. Germline loops: CDR1 SGHAT, CDR2 FQNNGV. The V and J ends lost 6 bases and 3 bases, in that order; junction bases with no gene match: 6. The CDR3 covers 14 residues. Here the CDR3 DNA reads TGTGCCAGCAGATTCCTCGGGGGGGAAGAGACCCAGTACTTC. Protein product: CASRFLGGEETQYF.

For the CDR3, the DNA is TGTGCCAGCAGCTTAGTGGGACAGGGTTACAATGAGCAGTTCTTC. This sequence encodes CASSLVGQGYNEQFF. The J gene is TRBJ2-1, the V gene TRBV7-3, with 9 bases that match TRBD1. The CDR3 has 15 amino acids. Germline V gives CDR1 SGHTA, CDR2 FQGTGA. With 2 bases clipped from V and 4 bases from J, the junction kept 3 bases outside the gene matches.

On this clone: A read error may produce the germline difference seen at one junction end. The rearrangement uses TRBV3-1 (or the pseudogene TRBV3-2) and TRBJ2-1; a weak D match, TRBD2 (5 bases). The germline V gene has CDR1 LGHDT and CDR2 YNNKEL (reference sequence). The CDR3 is made up of 11 amino acids. The CDR3 DNA reads as TGTGCCAGCAGCCACGGGTTTACGCGGGTCTTC. It encodes CASSHGFTRVF.

The V call is TRBV4-1, the J call TRBJ1-5; weak D call: TRBD1 (6 bases). Trimming shortened V by 0 bases and J by 2 bases, and 14 bases separated the two germline ends. This CDR3 comprises 17 residues. From germline, CDR1 is MGHRA and CDR2 YSYEKL. CDR3 amino acids: CASSQEWARGGNQPQHF. The CDR3 coding sequence is TGCGCCAGCAGCCAAGAGTGGGCCAGGGGTGGCAATCAGCCCCAGCATTTT.

The chain's CDR3 is CASRSTGGSGYTF. The CDR3 bases are TGTGCCAGCAGGTCGACAGGGGGCTCTGGCTACACCTTC. The chain carries TRBV27 and TRBJ1-2, with 10 bases that match TRBD1. J lost 7 bases, V lost 6 bases, and 5 bases had no gene match. The CDR3 covers 13 residues. From germline, CDR1 is MNHEY and CDR2 SMNVEV (reference sequence).